These 32 T cell receptor beta chains were all obtained from the same sample, sequenced in a study of Graves' ophthalmopathy and Graves' hyperthyroidism (dated by TCRdb to 2016 to 2018). The reads were generated on an Illumina HiSeq 2000. TCR beta CDR3 regions were amplified from RNA transcripts for repertoire sequencing. The first round of RT-PCR was done with HTBI primers and the Qiagen OneStep RT-PCR kit, and was followed by a second round of multiplex PCR, then size selection and purification. TCRdb reworked the public reads: Q25 trimming with fastp, MiXCR clone assembly, productive beta chains retained. Merged by CDR3 protein, the rows form single entries marked with the most common genes and DNA. In all, the sample holds roughly 1.1 million distinct CDR3 sequences, and roughly 35% of those were seen once. Clones ranked in the top ten supply over 8.5% of the sample. The material sequenced was peripheral blood or thyroid tissue (not recorded which). These TCRs come from an adult man with Graves' hyperthyroidism.

This clonotype has at least ten counts. V usage is TRBV5-1 and J usage is TRBJ1-4; TRBD1 agrees at 9 bases. CDR1 is SGHRS, CDR2 YFSETQ, per germline. The J segment lost 6 bases and the V segment lost 4 bases, leaving 10 bases of the junction unmatched. The CDR3 has 16 amino acids. CDR3 loop: CASSTLTGGGDEKLFF. Written as DNA, the CDR3 is TGCGCCAGCAGCACACTAACAGGGGGCGGAGATGAAAAACTGTTTTTT.

Regarding this clonotype: Likely a read error: the CDR3 ends without its conserved phenylalanine or tryptophan. The chain joins TRBV20-1 to TRBJ2-7; the D gene is possibly TRBD2 (6 bases). V was trimmed by 1 base and J by 3 bases, leaving 10 bases between them. Germline V gene data show CDR1 as DFQATT and CDR2 as SNEGSKA (reference sequence). The CDR3 runs 13 residues. In DNA form, the CDR3 reads TGCAGTGCTAGAGGGCCGGGAGACTACGAGCAGTACTGC. Translation gives CSARGPGDYEQYC.

This clonotype was observed at least ten times. This chain uses TRBV19 with TRBJ1-1; D not resolved. Trimming removed 7 bases from V and 0 bases from J, with 15 bases in between. The germline CDR1 and CDR2 sequences are LNHDA and SQIVND (reference sequence). The CDR3 sequence is 15 residues long. The DNA for the CDR3 is TGTGCCAGTACTGGACCCGATAGCTTGAACACTGAAGCTTTCTTT. Encoded protein: CASTGPDSLNTEAFF.

This clonotype was seen ten or more times. The chain has TRBV19 and TRBJ2-7; D is ambiguous. The CDR3 has 15 residues. V lost 6 bases, J lost 0 bases, and 15 bases lay in between. Germline V gene lookup returns CDR1 LNHDA and CDR2 SQIVND (reference sequence). This chain's CDR3 is CASRHQDRPSYEQYF. CDR3 nucleotides: TGTGCCAGTAGACATCAGGACCGACCCTCCTACGAGCAGTACTTC.

This chain uses TRBV7-2 with TRBJ1-2, with a tentative D call TRBD1 (5 bases). CDR1 and CDR2 (germline): SGHTA, FQGNSA. V dropped 1 base and J dropped 8 bases, with 14 bases sitting between them. The CDR3 sequence is 14 residues long. The CDR3 coding sequence is TGTGCCAGCAGCTTAGGTATGGCAGGGAAGGGCTACACCTTC. Translating it yields CASSLGMAGKGYTF.

At least ten counts were recorded for this clonotype. V and J are TRBV7-9 and TRBJ2-5; D not certain. This CDR3 is 12 amino acids long. Germline V lookup: CDR1 SEHNR, CDR2 FQNEAQ (reference sequence). Trimming took 1 base from V and 3 from J, leaving 3 bases between them. The CDR3 region is CASSLEKETQYF. The DNA of the CDR3 is TGTGCCAGCAGCTTAGAAAAAGAGACCCAGTACTTC.

As for this clonotype: A read error is possible here, since a much larger clone lies one base away. The chain employs TRBV12-3 or TRBV12-4 and TRBJ1-1; the match to TRBD1 covers 7 bases. This CDR3 region has 15 residues. CDR3 sequence reads: CANSYGSGTDTEAFF. In DNA, the CDR3 is TGTGCCAACAGTTACGGGTCGGGGACAGATACTGAAGCTTTCTTT.

The gene calls are TRBV2 and TRBJ1-5; D gene uncertain. The V and J ends lost 5 bases and 0 bases respectively, with 8 bases between them. Per the germline V gene, CDR1 is SNHLY and CDR2 is FYNNEI. The CDR3 sequence is 14 residues long. The CDR3 sequence: CASSTASSNQPQHF. CDR3 DNA sequence: TGTGCCAGCAGTACTGCCAGTAGCAATCAGCCCCAGCATTTT.

V usage is TRBV29-1 and J usage is TRBJ1-2; D uncertain. The CDR3 is 9 amino acids. Germline V gene lookup returns CDR1 SQVTM and CDR2 ANQGSEA. Trimming pared 8 bases from V and 9 bases from J, leaving 10 bases between. The CDR3 bases are TGCAGCCTGGATAACCGCTACACCTTC. This sequence encodes CSLDNRYTF.

This clonotype was observed many times. The chain employs TRBV7-8 and TRBJ2-6; D is perhaps TRBD1 (5 bases). The germline V and J ends were trimmed by 11 bases and 3 bases, with 14 bases remaining between them. The germline CDR1 and CDR2 sequences are SGHVS and FQNEAQ. This CDR3 has 14 amino acids. The CDR3 DNA reads TGTGCCTCGCGGTGGGGCGGTGGGGCCAACGTCCTGACTTTC. This encodes CASRWGGGANVLTF.

This clonotype has a count of ten or more. The rearrangement uses TRBV7-9 and TRBJ1-1; maybe TRBD1 (5 bases). CDR3 length equals 13 residues. V lost 8 bases and J 6 bases, leaving 16 bases between the germline ends. Germline V gene lookup returns CDR1 SEHNR and CDR2 FQNEAQ (reference sequence). Written as DNA, the CDR3 is TGTGCCAGCGGCAGGGAGTCCGAAGCTGAAGCTTTCTTT. Its protein is CASGRESEAEAFF. Full variable domain (rest looked up from reference TRBV7-9 and TRBJ1-1): DTGVSQNPRHKITKRGQNVTFRCDPISEHNRLYWYRQTLGQGPEFLTYFQNEAQLEKSRLLSDRFSAERPKGSFSTLEIQRTEQGDSAMYLCASGRESEAEAFFGQGTRLTVV.

On this clonotype itself: Possible read error: a much larger clone is one base away. The chain is built from TRBV11-2 and TRBJ2-5; possibly TRBD1 for D (6 bases). The DNA end favors TRBJ2-7, so the J call may be wrong. Germline loops: CDR1 SGHAT, CDR2 FQNNGV. The CDR3 consists of 16 residues. CDR3: CASSLRRLDRRYEQYF. The CDR3 coding sequence is TGTGCCAGCAGCTTACGTCGCCTCGACAGGAGATACGAGCAGTACTTC.

The chain has TRBV20-1 and TRBJ2-2; D gene unclear. The ends were cut back, 6 bases at V and 1 base at J, with 12 bases in the middle. Germline V gene sequence: CDR1 DFQATT, CDR2 SNEGSKA (reference sequence). CDR3 length: 14 residues. The CDR3 loop reads CSASSFENTGELFF. CDR3 DNA sequence: TGCAGTGCCAGCAGCTTCGAGAACACCGGGGAGCTGTTTTTT.

This clonotype was seen more than once but under ten times. At one end, the junction sequence differs from germline, possibly due to a read error. The CDR3 here is CASGEAGAYEQYF. The CDR3 region has the DNA TGCGCCAGCGGTGAAGCGGGGGCCTACGAGCAGTACTTC. This chain joins TRBV10-1 and TRBJ2-7, with 8 bases identical to TRBD2. In germline, CDR1 is WNHNN, CDR2 SYGVQD (reference sequence). The CDR3 totals 13 residues.

This clonotype was recorded many times. The chain joins TRBV14 to TRBJ1-2; D is ambiguous. Deletions cut 1 base from V and 6 bases from J, with 12 bases between. Germline CDR1 reads SGHDN; CDR2 reads FVKESK. The CDR3 extends over 14 amino acids. The CDR3 nucleotides are TGTGCCAGCAGCCAAGGGCTAGGGAACCATGGCTACACCTTC. Translating it yields CASSQGLGNHGYTF.

This clonotype was seen repeatedly, ten times or more. The chain has TRBV6-1 and TRBJ1-2; a weak D match, TRBD1 (5 bases). Trimming took 3 bases from V and 7 from J, leaving 21 bases between them. This CDR3 comprises 16 residues. Germline loops: CDR1 MNHNS, CDR2 SASEGT. The CDR3 loop reads CASSDPPTAWRGGYTF. CDR3 nucleotides: TGTGCCAGCAGTGATCCGCCTACGGCCTGGAGGGGTGGCTACACCTTC.

V gene TRBV12-3 or TRBV12-4 combines with J gene TRBJ2-2, with 10 bases that match TRBD2. V shed 5 bases, J shed 7 bases, and the junction held 4 bases outside the gene matches. The CDR3 contains 14 residues. Written as DNA, the CDR3 is TGTGCCAGCAGTCCGGGGACTAGCGTCGGGGAGCTGTTTTTT. Translated: CASSPGTSVGELFF.

The table lists this clonotype with many counts. The rearrangement uses TRBV29-1 and TRBJ2-7, with 10 bases matching TRBD1. The CDR3 is 16 residues long. With V trimmed by 5 bases and J by 0 bases, 10 bases remained unmatched. Germline CDR1 reads SQVTM; CDR2 reads ANQGSEA. The CDR3 sequence: CSVLGTGDGGSYEQYF. The CDR3 nucleotides read TGCAGCGTTTTAGGGACAGGGGATGGGGGCTCCTACGAGCAGTACTTC.

This chain uses TRBV6-1 with TRBJ2-1; 10 nucleotides match TRBD1. The CDR3 has 14 amino acids. Germline loops: CDR1 MNHNS, CDR2 SASEGT. V was pared by 7 bases and J by 6 bases, with 6 bases of the junction left unmatched. CDR3 amino acids: CASKETGGLNEQFF. The CDR3 region has the DNA TGTGCCAGCAAAGAGACAGGGGGCCTCAATGAGCAGTTCTTC.

The chain combines TRBV24-1 with TRBJ2-4; no firm D call. The germline gives CDR1 KGHDR, CDR2 SFDVKD. The CDR3 runs to 15 residues. The V and J ends lost 3 bases and 7 bases respectively, with 15 bases between them. The CDR3 DNA is TGTGCCACCAGTGATCCCCGTGGGCTCGACAACATTCAGTACTTC. As protein: CATSDPRGLDNIQYF.

The chain couples TRBV12-5 to TRBJ2-7; D gene ambiguous. V lost 6 bases, J lost 6 bases, and 12 bases lay in between. This CDR3 has 12 amino acids. Germline V lookup: CDR1 LGHNT, CDR2 FRNRAP. CDR3 sequence reads: CASGSGGREQYF. Written as DNA, the CDR3 is TGTGCTAGTGGCTCGGGTGGGCGCGAGCAGTACTTC.

The genes are TRBV9 and TRBJ1-6, with unresolved D. The CDR3 spans 17 residues. CDR1 and CDR2 from the germline V gene are SGDLS and YYNGEE. V lost 0 bases, J lost 7 bases, and 17 bases lay in between. The CDR3 DNA sequence: TGTGCCAGCAGCGTAGTGCTGGCGGGAACTTCCAATTCACCCCTCCACTTT. Its translation is CASSVVLAGTSNSPLHF. Full variable domain (rest looked up from reference TRBV9 and TRBJ1-6): DSGVTQTPKHLITATGQRVTLRCSPRSGDLSVYWYQQSLDQGLQFLIQYYNGEERAKGNILERFSAQQFPDLHSELNLSSLELGDSALYFCASSVVLAGTSNSPLHFGNGTRLTVT.

The CDR3 loop is CASSLSSHLSSSYEQYF. In DNA form, the CDR3 reads TGTGCCAGCAGCTTATCGTCTCACTTGTCTAGCTCCTACGAGCAGTACTTC. The rearrangement joins TRBV13 to TRBJ2-7; D unclear. Germline CDR1 and CDR2: PRHDT and FYEKMQ (reference sequence). Trimming removed 2 bases at V and 0 bases at J, with 17 bases between. This CDR3 comprises 17 residues. The variable domain in full, completed from reference TRBV13 and TRBJ2-7, reads AAGVIQSPRHLIKEKRETATLKCYPIPRHDTVYWYQQGPGQDPQFLISFYEKMQSDKGSIPDRFSAQQFSDYHSELNMSSLELGDSALYFCASSLSSHLSSSYEQYFGPGTRLTVT.

The V and J genes are TRBV7-2 and TRBJ1-2, with D possibly TRBD1 on 5 matching bases. V shed 5 bases and J shed 14 bases, with 15 bases lying between them. Germline CDR1 SGHTA, CDR2 FQGNSA. CDR3 length: 11 residues. CDR3 region: CASSTGTELTF. The CDR3 DNA reads TGTGCCAGCAGCACCGGGACGGAGTTAACCTTC. Using reference TRBV7-2 and TRBJ1-2 for the parts outside the CDR3, the full variable domain is GAGVSQSPSNKVTEKGKDVELRCDPISGHTALYWYRQSLGQGLEFLIYFQGNSAPDKSGLPSDRFSAERTGGSVSTLTIQRTQQEDSAVYLCASSTGTELTFGSGTRLTVV.

The chain employs TRBV15 and TRBJ1-1, with D possibly matching TRBD1 (6 bases). V shed 3 bases and J shed 3 bases, with 17 bases lying between them. This CDR3 is built from 16 residues. The V gene's germline CDR1 is LNHNV and CDR2 YYDKDF (reference sequence). The CDR3 region has the DNA TGTGCCACCAGCAGCCTGTCGGCCGGGGGGCACACTGAAGCTTTCTTT. The encoded protein is CATSSLSAGGHTEAFF.

The chain joins TRBV24-1 to TRBJ2-7; TRBD1 agrees at 9 bases. The V gene's germline CDR1 is KGHDR and CDR2 SFDVKD. V lost 6 bases to trimming and J lost 4 bases; unmatched junction nucleotides: 12. The CDR3 totals 16 residues. The CDR3 is CATSSRRTGDPYEQYF. Here the CDR3 DNA reads TGTGCCACCAGTTCCCGCCGGACAGGGGACCCTTACGAGCAGTACTTC.

This rearrangement joins TRBV10-3 to TRBJ2-5, with 7 bases that match TRBD2. Germline V CDR1 and CDR2: ENHRY, SYGVKD. The V and J ends lost 4 bases and 5 bases, in that order; junction bases with no gene match: 19. The CDR3 spans 18 residues. The CDR3: CAISATRDSSGAGETQYF. The DNA for the CDR3 is TGTGCCATCAGTGCGACTAGAGATTCCAGCGGGGCCGGGGAGACCCAGTACTTC.

The rearrangement uses TRBV6-5 and TRBJ2-3, with 8 bases matching TRBD2. This CDR3 is built from 16 residues. Germline V gene sequence: CDR1 MNHEY, CDR2 SVGAGI. V was pared by 2 bases and J by 5 bases, with 9 bases of the junction left unmatched. CDR3 region: CASSYGREDIGDTQYF. The DNA for the CDR3 is TGTGCCAGCAGTTACGGGCGGGAGGACATCGGAGATACGCAGTATTTT.

This clonotype was detected ten times or more. The J gene is TRBJ2-7, the V gene TRBV5-1; 12 bases are a match to TRBD1. Germline V lookup: CDR1 SGHRS, CDR2 YFSETQ. This CDR3 has 15 amino acids. The trim removed 5 bases at V and 4 bases at J, leaving 7 bases unmatched. The CDR3 loop reads CASRGQGAPGYEQYF. Here the CDR3 DNA reads TGCGCCAGCAGGGGACAGGGGGCGCCGGGTTACGAGCAGTACTTC.

This clonotype appeared a few times. The chain employs TRBV25-1 and TRBJ2-7; D unresolved. The CDR3 is made up of 13 amino acids. V was cut by 5 bases and J by 2 bases, with 10 bases left in between. Germline CDR1 MGHDK, CDR2 SYGVNS. The CDR3 DNA reads as TGTGCCAGCAGTCCTACTGTACCCTACGAGCAGTACTTC. Encoded protein: CASSPTVPYEQYF.

This clonotype has at least ten counts. The chain carries TRBV20-1 and TRBJ1-3; no clear D gene. From germline, CDR1 is DFQATT and CDR2 SNEGSKA (reference sequence). This CDR3 is built from 12 residues. Between the trimmed V and J ends, which lost 6 bases and 0 bases, there was a span of 6 bases. CDR3 in DNA: TGCAGTGCCTCGAGCTCTGGAAACACCATATATTTT. Translated, it gives CSASSSGNTIYF.

A few counts support this clonotype. V usage is TRBV13 and J usage is TRBJ2-5; D perhaps matches TRBD1 (5 bases). V was cut by 3 bases and J by 4 bases, with 12 bases left in between. Germline V gene lookup returns CDR1 PRHDT and CDR2 FYEKMQ (reference sequence). The CDR3 extends over 14 amino acids. CDR3 region: CASSLEIDRETQYF. The DNA of the CDR3 is TGTGCCAGCAGCTTGGAGATCGACAGAGAGACCCAGTACTTC. The whole variable domain, filled in from reference TRBV13 and TRBJ2-5, reads AAGVIQSPRHLIKEKRETATLKCYPIPRHDTVYWYQQGPGQDPQFLISFYEKMQSDKGSIPDRFSAQQFSDYHSELNMSSLELGDSALYFCASSLEIDRETQYFGPGTRLLVL.